Following are 15 T cell receptor beta chains from one sample sequenced in a study of blood T cell repertoires in COVID-19. Produced via immunoSEQ multiplex PCR; TCRdb's table is partial and in-frame only. The sample carries 150,000 to 200,000 clones, around 88% recorded once. The sequenced sample was peripheral blood. These TCRs come from a human donor in a cohort sampled during active COVID-19.

The CDR3 protein is CAISERQGGSYEQYF. In nucleotides, the CDR3 is TGTGCCATCAGTGAGCGGCAGGGGGGCTCCTACGAGCAGTACTTC. This sequence joins TRBV10-3 and TRBJ2-7, with D possibly TRBD1 on 7 matching bases. V gave up 2 bases and J gave up 0 bases, with 11 bases separating them. The CDR3 is 15 residues long. Germline V CDR1 and CDR2: ENHRY, SYGVKD.

This rearrangement joins TRBV11-3 to TRBJ2-6; D call uncertain. The V end was cut by 2 bases, the J end by 0 bases, with 5 bases between. Germline V gives CDR1 SGHNT, CDR2 YENEEA. This CDR3 is built from 15 residues. The CDR3 coding sequence is TGTGCCAGCAGCTTATCCGTCTCTGGGGCCAACGTCCTGACTTTC. Protein sequence: CASSLSVSGANVLTF.

This chain connects TRBV25-1 to TRBJ2-7; a weak D match, TRBD2 (6 bases). Deletions cut 3 bases from V and 3 bases from J, with 12 bases between. The CDR3 totals 14 residues. Looked up from germline, CDR1 is MGHDK and CDR2 is SYGVNS. This CDR3 is CASSDPTSLYEQYF. In DNA, the CDR3 is TGTGCCAGCAGTGACCCGACTAGTCTCTACGAGCAGTACTTC.

The genes are TRBV2 and TRBJ1-6; 7 bases agree with TRBD1. The length of the CDR3 is 18 residues. Trimming at V came to 6 bases and at J to 0 bases, leaving 11 bases not matched to a gene. CDR1 is SNHLY, CDR2 FYNNEI, per germline. The CDR3 DNA reads TGTGCCAGCAGAAGGGACAGCCAAGTAAGCTCCTATAATTCACCCCTCCACTTT. Translating gives CASRRDSQVSSYNSPLHF.

This clone was counted between two and nine times. The genes are TRBV28 and TRBJ2-4; tentatively, D is TRBD2 (6 bases). The CDR3 is made up of 16 amino acids. Germline values: CDR1 MDHEN, CDR2 SYDVKM. Deletions cut 5 bases from V and 8 bases from J, with 22 bases between. The CDR3 nucleotides are TGTGCCAGCAGTCCGGGGGTAGCGCCCGCCGGGGACATTCAGTACTTC. It encodes CASSPGVAPAGDIQYF.

The chain employs TRBV28 and TRBJ2-7; 15 nucleotides agree with TRBD2. Germline V CDR1 and CDR2: MDHEN, SYDVKM. This CDR3 comprises 18 residues. Germline trimming cut 6 bases from V and 2 bases from J; bases unmatched to any gene: 11. As DNA, the CDR3 is TGTGCCAGCAGCTACGGACTAGCGGGAGGGGGATTTACCTACGAGCAGTACTTC. This codes for CASSYGLAGGGFTYEQYF.

This chain links TRBV6-5 with TRBJ2-3, with TRBD2 matching over 9 bases. Losses at the gene ends were 10 bases for V and 6 bases for J; bases not matched to a gene: 14. This CDR3 contains 15 residues. The germline gives CDR1 MNHEY, CDR2 SVGAGI. The CDR3 sequence is CATLISGSHGDTQYF. In nucleotides, the CDR3 is TGTGCCACCCTGATTAGCGGGAGCCATGGGGATACGCAGTATTTT.

This chain links TRBV5-6 with TRBJ1-2; no definite D call. V lost 1 base and J 0 bases, leaving 7 bases between the germline ends. This CDR3 is 14 amino acids long. The germline V gene has CDR1 SGHDT and CDR2 YYEEEE. CDR3 nucleotides: TGTGCCAGCAGCTTGTTGATAGCTAACTATGGCTACACCTTC. Translating it yields CASSLLIANYGYTF.

This clone was counted between two and nine times. The chain uses TRBV28 and TRBJ2-7; D gene uncertain. CDR1 MDHEN and CDR2 SYDVKM come from the germline V gene. The ends were cut back, 3 bases at V and 0 bases at J, with 6 bases in the middle. The CDR3 covers 13 residues. As DNA, the CDR3 is TGTGCCAGCAGTTTTGACAACTCCTACGAGCAGTACTTC. Translated, it gives CASSFDNSYEQYF.

The gene calls are TRBV20-1 and TRBJ2-5; D unresolved. Deletions cut 1 base from V and 5 bases from J, with 5 bases between. Looked up from germline, CDR1 is DFQATT and CDR2 is SNEGSKA (reference sequence). The CDR3 length is 11 residues. The CDR3 here is CSARVVETQYF. The CDR3 DNA sequence: TGCAGTGCTAGAGTAGTGGAGACCCAGTACTTC.

The genes are TRBV27 and TRBJ1-3, with 12 bases lining up with TRBD1. This CDR3 region has 20 residues. From germline, CDR1 is MNHEY and CDR2 SMNVEV (reference sequence). Trimming at V came to 7 bases and at J to 0 bases, leaving 16 bases not matched to a gene. Here the CDR3 DNA reads TGTGCCAGCACCCCTCTGGGACAGGGGGCCATGGCCTTCTCTGGAAACACCATATATTTT. Translating gives CASTPLGQGAMAFSGNTIYF.

This clone was found once. V and J are TRBV4-3 and TRBJ2-7; TRBD2 aligns across 11 bases. The CDR3 runs 15 residues. From germline, CDR1 is LGHNA and CDR2 YSLEER. V shed 3 bases and J 2 bases; nucleotides not matched to a gene: 3. CDR3 in amino acids: CASSQGLAETYEQYF. CDR3 sequence (DNA): TGCGCCAGCAGCCAGGGACTAGCGGAGACCTACGAGCAGTACTTC.

This chain uses TRBV12-3 or TRBV12-4 with TRBJ1-2; TRBD1 matches 9 bases. This CDR3 is 13 amino acids long. V lost 5 bases to trimming and J lost 8 bases; unmatched junction nucleotides: 6. CDR3 DNA sequence: TGTGCCAGCAGTCTACAGGGGGCGCTGGGCTACACCTTC. Translation: CASSLQGALGYTF.

The rearrangement links TRBV11-3 to TRBJ1-4, with no clear D. Trimming stripped 2 bases from V and 6 bases from J, with 19 bases between. Germline V CDR1 and CDR2: SGHNT, YENEEA. The CDR3 covers 17 residues. CDR3: CASSLTPTTSGDEKLFF. CDR3 nucleotides: TGTGCCAGCAGCTTAACACCCACGACTTCGGGAGATGAAAAACTGTTTTTT. Full variable domain (remainder filled in from reference TRBV11-3 and TRBJ1-4): EAGVVQSPRYKIIEKKQPVAFWCNPISGHNTLYWYLQNLGQGPELLIRYENEEAVDDSQLPKDRFSAERLKGVDSTLKIQPAELGDSAVYLCASSLTPTTSGDEKLFFGSGTQLSVL.

V is TRBV3-1 (or the pseudogene TRBV3-2) and J is TRBJ2-5, with 9 bases fitting TRBD2. The V gene end was trimmed by 0 bases and the J gene end by 0 bases; junction bases not matched to a gene: 2. Germline V gives CDR1 LGHDT, CDR2 YNNKEL (reference sequence). This CDR3 is built from 16 residues. In DNA form, the CDR3 reads TGTGCCAGCAGCCAAGAACTAGCGGGCTACCAAGAGACCCAGTACTTC. Translation gives CASSQELAGYQETQYF.